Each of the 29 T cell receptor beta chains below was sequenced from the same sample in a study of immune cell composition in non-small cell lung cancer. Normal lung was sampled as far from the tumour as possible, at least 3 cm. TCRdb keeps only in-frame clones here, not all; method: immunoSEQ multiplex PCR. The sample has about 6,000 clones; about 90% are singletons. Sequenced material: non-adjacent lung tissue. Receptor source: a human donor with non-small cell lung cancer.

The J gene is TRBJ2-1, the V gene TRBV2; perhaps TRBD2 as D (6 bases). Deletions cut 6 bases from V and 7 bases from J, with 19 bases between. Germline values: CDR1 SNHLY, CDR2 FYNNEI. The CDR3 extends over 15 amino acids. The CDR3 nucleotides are TGTGCCAGCAGCCAGAGGTCAGGGAGGATTAATGAGCAGTTCTTC. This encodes CASSQRSGRINEQFF.

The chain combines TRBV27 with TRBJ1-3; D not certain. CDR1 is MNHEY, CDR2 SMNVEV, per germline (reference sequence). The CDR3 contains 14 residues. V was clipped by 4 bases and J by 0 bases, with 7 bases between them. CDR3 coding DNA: TGTGCCAGCAGTTCAGATATCTCTGGAAACACCATATATTTT. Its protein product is CASSSDISGNTIYF.

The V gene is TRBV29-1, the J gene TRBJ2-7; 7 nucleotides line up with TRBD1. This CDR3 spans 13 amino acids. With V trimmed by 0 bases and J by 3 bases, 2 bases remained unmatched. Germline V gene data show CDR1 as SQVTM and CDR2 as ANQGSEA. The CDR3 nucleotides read TGCAGCGTTGAAGAAAGACAGGGCTACGAGCAGTACTTC. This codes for CSVEERQGYEQYF.

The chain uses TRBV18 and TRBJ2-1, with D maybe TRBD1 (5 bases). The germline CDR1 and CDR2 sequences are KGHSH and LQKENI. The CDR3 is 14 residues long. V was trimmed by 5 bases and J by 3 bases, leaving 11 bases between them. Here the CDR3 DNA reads TGTGCCAGCTCAACAACAGGATACTACAATGAGCAGTTCTTC. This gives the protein CASSTTGYYNEQFF.

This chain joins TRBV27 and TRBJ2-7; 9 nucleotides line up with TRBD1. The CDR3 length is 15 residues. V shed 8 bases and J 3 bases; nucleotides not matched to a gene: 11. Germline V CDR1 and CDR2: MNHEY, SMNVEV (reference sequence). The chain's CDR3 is CASSPTGTGFYEQYF. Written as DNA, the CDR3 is TGTGCCAGCTCACCAACCGGGACAGGGTTCTACGAGCAGTACTTC.

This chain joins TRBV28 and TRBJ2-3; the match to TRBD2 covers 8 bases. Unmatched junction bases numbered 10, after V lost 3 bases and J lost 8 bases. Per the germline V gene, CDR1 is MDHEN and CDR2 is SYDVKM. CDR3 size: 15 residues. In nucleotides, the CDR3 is TGTGCCAGCAGTTTCCTAGCGGGTGGACCCGGTACGCAGTATTTT. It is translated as CASSFLAGGPGTQYF.

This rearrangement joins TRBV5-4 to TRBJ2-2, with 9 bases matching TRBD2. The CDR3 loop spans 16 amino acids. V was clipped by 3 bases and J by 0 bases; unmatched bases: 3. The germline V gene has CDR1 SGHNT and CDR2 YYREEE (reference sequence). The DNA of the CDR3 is TGTGCCAGCAGCTGGACTAGCGTAGCGAACACCGGGGAGCTGTTTTTT. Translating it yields CASSWTSVANTGELFF.

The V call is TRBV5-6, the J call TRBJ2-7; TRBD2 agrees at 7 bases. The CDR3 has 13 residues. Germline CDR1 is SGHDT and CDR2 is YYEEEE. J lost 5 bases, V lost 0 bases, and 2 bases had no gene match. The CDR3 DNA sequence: TGTGCCAGCAGCTTGGACACTAGCGACGAGCAGTACTTC. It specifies CASSLDTSDEQYF.

CDR3 coding DNA: TGTGCCAGCTCCCCGGGACAGGAGGACACTGAAGCTTTCTTT. Amino acids: CASSPGQEDTEAFF. This chain connects TRBV18 to TRBJ1-1; TRBD1 matches at 8 bases. The CDR3 is 14 residues long. V lost 6 bases and J lost 3; bases outside the gene matches: 6. Germline V lookup: CDR1 KGHSH, CDR2 LQKENI.

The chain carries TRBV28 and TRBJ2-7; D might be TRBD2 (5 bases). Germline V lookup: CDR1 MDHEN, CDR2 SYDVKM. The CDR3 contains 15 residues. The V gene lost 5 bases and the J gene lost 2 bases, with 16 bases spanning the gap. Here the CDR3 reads CASSGQREVTYEQYF. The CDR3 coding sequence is TGTGCCAGCAGTGGGCAGAGGGAAGTGACCTACGAGCAGTACTTC.

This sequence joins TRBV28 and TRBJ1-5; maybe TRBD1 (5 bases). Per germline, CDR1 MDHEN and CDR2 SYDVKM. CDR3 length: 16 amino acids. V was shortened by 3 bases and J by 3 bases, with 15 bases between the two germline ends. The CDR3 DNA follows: TGTGCCAGCAGTTTGGTCAGGGTTTTGTACAATCAGCCCCAGCATTTT. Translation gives CASSLVRVLYNQPQHF.

The CDR3, as DNA: TGTGCCACCCTAGGGGGTACTGAAGCTTTCTTT. It translates to CATLGGTEAFF. This chain uses TRBV19 with TRBJ1-1, with a weak D call TRBD1 (6 bases). The V gene's germline CDR1 is LNHDA and CDR2 SQIVND (reference sequence). The CDR3 has 11 amino acids. V was clipped by 10 bases and J by 5 bases, with 11 bases between them.

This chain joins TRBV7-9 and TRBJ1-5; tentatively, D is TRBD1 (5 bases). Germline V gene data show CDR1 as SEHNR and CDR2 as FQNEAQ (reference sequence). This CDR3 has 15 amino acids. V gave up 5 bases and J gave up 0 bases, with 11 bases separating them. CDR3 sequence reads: CASSKDGHSNQPQHF. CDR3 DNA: TGTGCCAGCAGCAAGGACGGACATAGCAATCAGCCCCAGCATTTT.

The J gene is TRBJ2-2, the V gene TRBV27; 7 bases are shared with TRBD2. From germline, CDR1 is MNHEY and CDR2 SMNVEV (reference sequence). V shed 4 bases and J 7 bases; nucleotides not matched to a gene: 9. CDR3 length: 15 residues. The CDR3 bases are TGTGCCAGCAGTTCTAAGCGGGACCTGCGCGGGGAGCTGTTTTTT. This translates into CASSSKRDLRGELFF.

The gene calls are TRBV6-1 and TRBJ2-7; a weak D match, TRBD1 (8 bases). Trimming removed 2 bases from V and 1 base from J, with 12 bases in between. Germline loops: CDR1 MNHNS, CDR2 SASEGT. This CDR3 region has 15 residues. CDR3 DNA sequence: TGTGCCAGCAGTGAAAACAGGGGGGGATCCTACGAGCAGTACTTC. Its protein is CASSENRGGSYEQYF.

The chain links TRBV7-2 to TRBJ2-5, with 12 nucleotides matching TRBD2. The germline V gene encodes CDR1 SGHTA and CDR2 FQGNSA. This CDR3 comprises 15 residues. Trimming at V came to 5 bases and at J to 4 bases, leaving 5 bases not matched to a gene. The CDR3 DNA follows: TGTGCCAGCAGCCCTAGCGGGAGGGCCGGAGAGACCCAGTACTTC. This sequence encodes CASSPSGRAGETQYF.

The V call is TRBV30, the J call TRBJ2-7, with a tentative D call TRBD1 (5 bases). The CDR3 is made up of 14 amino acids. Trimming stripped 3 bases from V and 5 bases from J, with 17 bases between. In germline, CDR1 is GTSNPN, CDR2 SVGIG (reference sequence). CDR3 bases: TGTGCCTGGAGAAGGGGTACTTTGCCCAACGAGCAGTACTTC. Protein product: CAWRRGTLPNEQYF. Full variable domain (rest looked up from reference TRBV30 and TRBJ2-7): SQTIHQWPATLVQPVGSPLSLECTVEGTSNPNLYWYRQAAGRGLQLLFYSVGIGQISSEVPQNLSASRPQDRQFILSSKKLLLSDSGFYLCAWRRGTLPNEQYFGPGTRLTVT.

CDR3 sequence reads: CASSTPRGLGRYEQYF. The CDR3 nucleotides read TGTGCCAGCAGTACACCCAGGGGGCTGGGTCGGTACGAGCAGTACTTC. The chain employs TRBV28 and TRBJ2-7, with TRBD1 matching over 8 bases. The V gene's germline CDR1 is MDHEN and CDR2 SYDVKM. The V segment lost 5 bases and the J segment 4 bases; nucleotides outside the gene matches: 13. This CDR3 is built from 16 residues.

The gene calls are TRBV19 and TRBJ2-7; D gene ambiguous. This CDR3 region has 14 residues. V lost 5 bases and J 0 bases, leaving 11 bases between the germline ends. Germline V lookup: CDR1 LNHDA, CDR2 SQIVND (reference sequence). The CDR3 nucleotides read TGTGCCAGTAGTTTGGCGGTGAGCTCCTACGAGCAGTACTTC. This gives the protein CASSLAVSSYEQYF.

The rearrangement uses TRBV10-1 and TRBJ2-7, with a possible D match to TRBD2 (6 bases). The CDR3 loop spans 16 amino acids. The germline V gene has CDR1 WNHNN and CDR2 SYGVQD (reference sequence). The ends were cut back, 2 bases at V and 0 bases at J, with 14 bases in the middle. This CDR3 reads CASSEAERATSYEQYF. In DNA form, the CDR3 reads TGCGCCAGCAGTGAGGCGGAGCGGGCCACCTCCTACGAGCAGTACTTC.

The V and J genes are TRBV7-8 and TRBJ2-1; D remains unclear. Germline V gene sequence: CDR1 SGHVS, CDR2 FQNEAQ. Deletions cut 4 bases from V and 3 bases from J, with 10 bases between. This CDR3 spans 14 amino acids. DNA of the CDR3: TGTGCCAGCAGCTCCCAGCTAGTCTACAATGAGCAGTTCTTC. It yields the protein CASSSQLVYNEQFF.

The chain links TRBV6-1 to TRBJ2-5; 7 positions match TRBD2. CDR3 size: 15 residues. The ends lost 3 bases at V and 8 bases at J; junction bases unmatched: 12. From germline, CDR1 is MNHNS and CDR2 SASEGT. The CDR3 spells CASSEAGVLKGTQYF. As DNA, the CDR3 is TGTGCCAGCAGTGAGGCGGGAGTACTGAAGGGAACCCAGTACTTC.

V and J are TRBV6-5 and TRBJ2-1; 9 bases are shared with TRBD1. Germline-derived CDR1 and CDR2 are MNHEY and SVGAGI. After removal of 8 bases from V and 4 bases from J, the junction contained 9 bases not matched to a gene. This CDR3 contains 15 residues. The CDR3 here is CASALTGGAYNEQFF. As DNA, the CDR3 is TGTGCCAGCGCACTAACAGGGGGCGCTTACAATGAGCAGTTCTTC.

This chain's CDR3 is CAISESGLAVNTGELFF. CDR3 DNA sequence: TGTGCCATCAGTGAGTCAGGATTAGCGGTTAACACCGGGGAGCTGTTTTTT. The genes are TRBV10-3 and TRBJ2-2, with D tentatively TRBD2 (6 bases). V was pared by 0 bases and J by 2 bases, with 13 bases between. Germline CDR1 reads ENHRY; CDR2 reads SYGVKD. The CDR3 spans 17 residues.

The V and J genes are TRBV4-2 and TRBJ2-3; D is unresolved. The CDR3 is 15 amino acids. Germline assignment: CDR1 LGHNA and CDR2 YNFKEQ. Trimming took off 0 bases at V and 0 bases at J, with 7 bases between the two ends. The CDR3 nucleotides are TGTGCCAGCAGCCAAGAATTCGGGAGCACAGATACGCAGTATTTT. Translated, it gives CASSQEFGSTDTQYF.

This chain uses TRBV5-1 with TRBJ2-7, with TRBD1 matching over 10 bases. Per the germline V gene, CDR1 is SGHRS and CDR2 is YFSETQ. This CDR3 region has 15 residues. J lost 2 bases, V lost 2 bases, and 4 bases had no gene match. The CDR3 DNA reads TGCGCCAGCAGCTTCCGGGACAGGGGACCCTACGAGCAGTACTTC. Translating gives CASSFRDRGPYEQYF.

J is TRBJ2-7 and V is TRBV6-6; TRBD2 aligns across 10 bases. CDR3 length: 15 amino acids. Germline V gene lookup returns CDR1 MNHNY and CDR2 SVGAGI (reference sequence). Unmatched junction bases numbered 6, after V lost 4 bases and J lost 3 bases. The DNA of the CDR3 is TGTGCCAGCAGTTCCCCGGGACTAGCGAACTACGAGCAGTACTTC. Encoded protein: CASSSPGLANYEQYF.

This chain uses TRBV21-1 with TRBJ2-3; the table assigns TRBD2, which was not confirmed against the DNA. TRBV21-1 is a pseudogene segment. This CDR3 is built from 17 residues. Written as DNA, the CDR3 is TGTGCCAGCAGCAAAGACAGGCTAGCGGGATCGGGAGATACGCAGTATTTT. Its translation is CASSKDRLAGSGDTQYF.

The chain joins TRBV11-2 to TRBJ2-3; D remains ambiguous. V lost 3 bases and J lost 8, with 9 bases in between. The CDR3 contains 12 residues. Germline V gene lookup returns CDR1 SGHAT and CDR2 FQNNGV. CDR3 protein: CASSFNPSTQYF. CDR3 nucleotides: TGTGCCAGCAGCTTTAACCCTAGTACGCAGTATTTT. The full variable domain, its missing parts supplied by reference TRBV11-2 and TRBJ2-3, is EAGVAQSPRYKIIEKRQSVAFWCNPISGHATLYWYQQILGQGPKLLIQFQNNGVVDDSQLPKDRFSAERLKGVDSTLKIQPAKLEDSAVYLCASSFNPSTQYFGPGTRLTVL.